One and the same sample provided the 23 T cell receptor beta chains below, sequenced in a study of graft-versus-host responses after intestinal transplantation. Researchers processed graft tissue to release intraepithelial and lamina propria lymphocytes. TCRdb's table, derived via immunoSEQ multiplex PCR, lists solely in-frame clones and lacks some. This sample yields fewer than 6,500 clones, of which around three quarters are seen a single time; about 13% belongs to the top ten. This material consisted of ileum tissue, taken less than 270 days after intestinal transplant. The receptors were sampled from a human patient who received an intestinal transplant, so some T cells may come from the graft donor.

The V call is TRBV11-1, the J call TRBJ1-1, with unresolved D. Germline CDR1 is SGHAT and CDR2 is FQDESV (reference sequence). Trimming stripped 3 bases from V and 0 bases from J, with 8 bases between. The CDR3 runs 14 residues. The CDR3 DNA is TGTGCCAGCAGCTTTGGGCTTTTGAACACTGAAGCTTTCTTT. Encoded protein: CASSFGLLNTEAFF.

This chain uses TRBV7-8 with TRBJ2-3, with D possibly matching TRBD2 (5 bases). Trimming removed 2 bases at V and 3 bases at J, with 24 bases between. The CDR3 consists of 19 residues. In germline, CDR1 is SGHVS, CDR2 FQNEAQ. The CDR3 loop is CASSLSVRLPYHYTDTQYF. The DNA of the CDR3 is TGTGCCAGCAGCTTATCCGTACGACTACCTTATCACTATACAGATACGCAGTATTTT. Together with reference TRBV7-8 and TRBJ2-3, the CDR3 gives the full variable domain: GAGVSQSPRYKVAKRGQDVALRCDPISGHVSLFWYQQALGQGPEFLTYFQNEAQLDKSGLPSDRFFAERPEGSVSTLKIQRTQQEDSAVYLCASSLSVRLPYHYTDTQYFGPGTRLTVL.

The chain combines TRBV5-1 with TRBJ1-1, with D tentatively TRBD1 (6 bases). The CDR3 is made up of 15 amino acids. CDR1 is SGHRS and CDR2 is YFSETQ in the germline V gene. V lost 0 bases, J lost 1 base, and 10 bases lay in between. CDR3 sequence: CASSLDRAANTEAFF. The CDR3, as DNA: TGCGCCAGCAGCTTGGACAGGGCCGCGAACACTGAAGCTTTCTTT.

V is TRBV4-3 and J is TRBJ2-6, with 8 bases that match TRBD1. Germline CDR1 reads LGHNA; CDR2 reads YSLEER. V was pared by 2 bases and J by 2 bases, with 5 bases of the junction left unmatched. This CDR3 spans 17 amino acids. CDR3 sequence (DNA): TGCGCCAGCAGCCAATACCCAGGGGGCACTGGGGCCAACGTCCTGACTTTC. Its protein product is CASSQYPGGTGANVLTF.

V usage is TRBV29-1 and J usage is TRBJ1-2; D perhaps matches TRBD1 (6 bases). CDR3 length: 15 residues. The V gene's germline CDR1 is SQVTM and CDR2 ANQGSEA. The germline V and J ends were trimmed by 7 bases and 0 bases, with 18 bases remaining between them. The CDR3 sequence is CSAWGGLYPNYGYTF. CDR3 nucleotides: TGCAGCGCGTGGGGGGGGCTCTACCCTAACTATGGCTACACCTTC. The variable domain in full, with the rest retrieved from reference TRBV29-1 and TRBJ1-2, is SAVISQKPSRDICQRGTSLTIQCQVDSQVTMMFWYRQQPGQSLTLIATANQGSEATYESGFVIDKFPISRPNLTFSTLTVSNMSPEDSSIYLCSAWGGLYPNYGYTFGSGTRLTVV.

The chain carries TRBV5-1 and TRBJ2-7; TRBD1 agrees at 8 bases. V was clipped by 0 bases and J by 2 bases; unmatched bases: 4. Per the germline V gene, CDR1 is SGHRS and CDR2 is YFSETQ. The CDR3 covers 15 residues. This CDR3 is CASSLGGTGPYEQYF. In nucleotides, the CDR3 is TGCGCCAGCAGCTTGGGAGGGACAGGCCCCTACGAGCAGTACTTC.

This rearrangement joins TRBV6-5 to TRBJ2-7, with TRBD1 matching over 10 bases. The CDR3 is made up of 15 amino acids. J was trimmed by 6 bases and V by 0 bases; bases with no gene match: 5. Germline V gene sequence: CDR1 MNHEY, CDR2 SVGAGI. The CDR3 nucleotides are TGTGCCAGCAGTTACTCCGGGACAGGGGTCACCGAGCAGTACTTC. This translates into CASSYSGTGVTEQYF.

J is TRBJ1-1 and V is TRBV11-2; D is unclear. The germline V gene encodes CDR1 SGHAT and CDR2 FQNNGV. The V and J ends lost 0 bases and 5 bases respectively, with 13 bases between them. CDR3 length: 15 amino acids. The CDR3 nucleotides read TGTGCCAGCAGCTTAGATATGTCAGCGAGGACTGAAGCTTTCTTT. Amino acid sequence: CASSLDMSARTEAFF.

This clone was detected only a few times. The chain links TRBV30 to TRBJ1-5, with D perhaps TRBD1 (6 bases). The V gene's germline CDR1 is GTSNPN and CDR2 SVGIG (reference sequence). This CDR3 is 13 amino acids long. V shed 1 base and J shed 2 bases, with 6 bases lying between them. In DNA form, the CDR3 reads TGTGCCTGGAGTGGGGGGCGCAATCAGCCCCAGCATTTT. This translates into CAWSGGRNQPQHF.

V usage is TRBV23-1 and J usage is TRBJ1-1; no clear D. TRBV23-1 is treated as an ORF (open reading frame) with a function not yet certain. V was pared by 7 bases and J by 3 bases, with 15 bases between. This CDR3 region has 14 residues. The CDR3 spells CASTQMGRDTEAFF. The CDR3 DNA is TGCGCCAGCACTCAGATGGGGAGGGACACTGAAGCTTTCTTT.

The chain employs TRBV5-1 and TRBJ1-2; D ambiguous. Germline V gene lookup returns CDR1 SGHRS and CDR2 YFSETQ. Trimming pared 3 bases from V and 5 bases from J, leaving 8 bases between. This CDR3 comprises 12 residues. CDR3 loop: CASSSAGYGYTF. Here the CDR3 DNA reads TGCGCCAGCAGCTCTGCGGGGTATGGCTACACCTTC.

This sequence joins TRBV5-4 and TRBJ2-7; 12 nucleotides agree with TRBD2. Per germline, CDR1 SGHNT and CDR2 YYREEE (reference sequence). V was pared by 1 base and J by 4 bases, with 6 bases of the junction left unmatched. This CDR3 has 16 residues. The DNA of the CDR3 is TGTGCCAGCAGCTTGCCTAGCGGGGGGGCCGCTTACGAGCAGTACTTC. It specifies CASSLPSGGAAYEQYF.

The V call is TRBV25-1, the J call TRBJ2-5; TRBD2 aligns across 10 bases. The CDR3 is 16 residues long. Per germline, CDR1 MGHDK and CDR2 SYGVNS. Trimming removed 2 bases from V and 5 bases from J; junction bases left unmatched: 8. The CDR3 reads CASSEEAGGPGETQYF. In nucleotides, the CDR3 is TGTGCCAGCAGTGAAGAAGCGGGAGGGCCGGGGGAGACCCAGTACTTC.

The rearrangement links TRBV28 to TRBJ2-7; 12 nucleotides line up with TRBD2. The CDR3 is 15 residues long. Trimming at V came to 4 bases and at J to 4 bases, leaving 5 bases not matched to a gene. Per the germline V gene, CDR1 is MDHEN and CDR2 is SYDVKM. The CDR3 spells CASSSRLAGAYEQYF. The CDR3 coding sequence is TGTGCCAGCAGTTCCCGACTAGCGGGAGCTTACGAGCAGTACTTC.

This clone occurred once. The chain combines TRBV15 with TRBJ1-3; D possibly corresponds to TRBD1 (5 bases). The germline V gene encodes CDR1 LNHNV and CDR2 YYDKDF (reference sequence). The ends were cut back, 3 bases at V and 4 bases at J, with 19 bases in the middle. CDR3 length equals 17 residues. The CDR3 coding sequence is TGTGCCACCAGCAGCCGACCAGGGAGGGCCGGAGGAAACACCATATATTTT. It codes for CATSSRPGRAGGNTIYF.

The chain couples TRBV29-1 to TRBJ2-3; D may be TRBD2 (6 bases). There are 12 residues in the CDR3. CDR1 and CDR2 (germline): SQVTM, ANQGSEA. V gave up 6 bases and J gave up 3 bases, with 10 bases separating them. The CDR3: CSVDGRTDTQYF. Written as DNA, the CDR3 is TGCAGCGTGGACGGGAGAACAGATACGCAGTATTTT.

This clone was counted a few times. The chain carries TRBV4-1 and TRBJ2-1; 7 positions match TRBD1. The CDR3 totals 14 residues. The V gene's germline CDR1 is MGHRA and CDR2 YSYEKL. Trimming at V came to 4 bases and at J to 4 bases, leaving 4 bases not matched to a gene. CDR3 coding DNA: TGCGCCAGCAGCCGGGGACAGCGGTACAATGAGCAGTTCTTC. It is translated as CASSRGQRYNEQFF.

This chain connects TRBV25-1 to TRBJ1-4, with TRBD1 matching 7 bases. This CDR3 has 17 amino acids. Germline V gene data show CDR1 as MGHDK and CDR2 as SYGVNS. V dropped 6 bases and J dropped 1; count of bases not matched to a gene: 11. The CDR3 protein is CASSLPAGTETNEKLFF. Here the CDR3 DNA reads TGTGCCAGCAGCCTCCCGGCCGGGACAGAAACTAATGAAAAACTGTTTTTT.

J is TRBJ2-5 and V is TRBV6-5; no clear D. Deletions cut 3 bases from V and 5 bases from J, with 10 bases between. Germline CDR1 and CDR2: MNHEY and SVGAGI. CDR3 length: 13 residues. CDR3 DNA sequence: TGTGCCAGCAGTTATTCCCAGTGGGAGACCCAGTACTTC. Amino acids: CASSYSQWETQYF.

The CDR3 protein is CASSETGGGNTEAFF. CDR3 sequence (DNA): TGTGCCAGTAGTGAGACAGGGGGCGGGAACACTGAAGCTTTCTTT. This chain links TRBV19 with TRBJ1-1; TRBD1 aligns across 10 bases. Per the germline V gene, CDR1 is LNHDA and CDR2 is SQIVND (reference sequence). The V and J ends lost 5 bases and 1 base, in that order; junction bases with no gene match: 4. This CDR3 is built from 15 residues.

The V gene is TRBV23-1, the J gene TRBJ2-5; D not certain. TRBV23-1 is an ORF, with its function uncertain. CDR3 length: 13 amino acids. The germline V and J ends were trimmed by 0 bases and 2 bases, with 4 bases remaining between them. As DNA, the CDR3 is TGCGCCAGCAGTCAATCGACACAAGAGACCCAGTACTTC. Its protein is CASSQSTQETQYF.

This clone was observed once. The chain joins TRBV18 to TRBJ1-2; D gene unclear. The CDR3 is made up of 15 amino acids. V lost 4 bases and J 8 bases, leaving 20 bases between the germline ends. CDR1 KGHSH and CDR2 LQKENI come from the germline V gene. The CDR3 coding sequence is TGTGCCAGCTCACGTCTATCCATCTTCGGGTGGGGCTACACCTTC. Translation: CASSRLSIFGWGYTF. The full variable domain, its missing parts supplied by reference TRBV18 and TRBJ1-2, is NAGVMQNPRHLVRRRGQEARLRCSPMKGHSHVYWYRQLPEEGLKFMVYLQKENIIDESGMPKERFSAEFPKEGPSILRIQQVVRGDSAAYFCASSRLSIFGWGYTFGSGTRLTVV.

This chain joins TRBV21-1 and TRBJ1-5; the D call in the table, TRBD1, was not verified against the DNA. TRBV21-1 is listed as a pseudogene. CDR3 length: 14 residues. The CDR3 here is CASSKAPGAGVQHF. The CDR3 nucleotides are TGTGCCAGCAGCAAAGCCCCAGGGGCAGGGGTCCAGCATTTT.